Below are 24 T cell receptor beta chains sequenced from a single sample in a study of cytomegalovirus exposure and HLA in healthy donors. The data were produced by immunoSEQ multiplex PCR, yet TCRdb's version contains in-frame clones alone and is incomplete. The sample includes more than 300,000 clones, about nine tenths of them seen just once. Material: PBMCs. The origin of the receptors is a woman younger than 30 in good health and CMV-seronegative.

J is TRBJ2-3 and V is TRBV9; TRBD1 might be the D (6 bases). CDR1 and CDR2 from the germline V gene are SGDLS and YYNGEE. V was shortened by 4 bases and J by 0 bases, with 12 bases between the two germline ends. This CDR3 region has 15 residues. In DNA, the CDR3 is TGTGCCAGCAGCCCCCGGACAGAGAGCACAGATACGCAGTATTTT. Translation gives CASSPRTESTDTQYF.

The chain employs TRBV6-5 and TRBJ2-1, with 8 bases identical to TRBD1. V shed 0 bases, J shed 8 bases, and the junction held 3 bases outside the gene matches. Germline V gives CDR1 MNHEY, CDR2 SVGAGI. CDR3 size: 14 residues. The CDR3 protein is CASSYSRQGYEQFF. CDR3 nucleotides: TGTGCCAGCAGTTACTCTCGACAGGGGTATGAGCAGTTCTTC.

The chain has TRBV7-6 and TRBJ2-5; 7 positions match TRBD1. Germline lookup yields CDR1 SGHVS and CDR2 FNYEAQ. This CDR3 contains 15 residues. V shed 5 bases, J shed 2 bases, and the junction held 8 bases outside the gene matches. CDR3 region: CASSPWTGGQETQYF. CDR3 in DNA: TGTGCCAGCAGCCCTTGGACAGGAGGTCAAGAGACCCAGTACTTC.

The CDR3 reads CASSQAPRQGSGAFF. The DNA of the CDR3 is TGCGCCAGCAGCCAAGCCCCGAGGCAGGGGAGCGGCGCTTTCTTT. The chain joins TRBV4-1 to TRBJ1-1, with D possibly matching TRBD1 (6 bases). CDR1 is MGHRA and CDR2 is YSYEKL in the germline V gene. The V gene lost 1 base and the J gene lost 11 bases, with 20 bases spanning the gap. The CDR3 has 15 amino acids.

The V gene is TRBV27, the J gene TRBJ1-1; 10 nucleotides align to TRBD1. The trim removed 6 bases at V and 7 bases at J, leaving 8 bases unmatched. CDR3 length equals 14 residues. The V gene's germline CDR1 is MNHEY and CDR2 SMNVEV (reference sequence). The CDR3 is CASSETGGWGEAFF. The CDR3 coding sequence is TGTGCCAGCAGCGAGACAGGGGGCTGGGGTGAAGCTTTCTTT.

The J gene is TRBJ2-1, the V gene TRBV7-3; 9 nucleotides line up with TRBD1. The ends lost 1 base at V and 2 bases at J; junction bases unmatched: 0. The CDR3 covers 15 residues. Germline V lookup: CDR1 SGHTA, CDR2 FQGTGA. CDR3 sequence reads: CASSLRQGAYNEQFF. The CDR3 DNA reads TGTGCCAGCAGCTTAAGACAGGGGGCCTACAATGAGCAGTTCTTC.

This clone appeared a single time. The rearrangement joins TRBV2 to TRBJ2-7; D not resolved. CDR3 size: 11 residues. V was trimmed by 6 bases and J by 2 bases, leaving 5 bases between them. Germline lookup yields CDR1 SNHLY and CDR2 FYNNEI. The CDR3 region is CASSVTYEQYF. The CDR3 DNA follows: TGTGCCAGCAGCGTAACCTACGAGCAGTACTTC.

The chain combines TRBV2 with TRBJ2-7; TRBD2 matches 10 bases. Trimming cost V 8 bases and J 7 bases; bases outside gene matches: 5. CDR3 size: 12 residues. CDR1 is SNHLY, CDR2 FYNNEI, per germline. CDR3 region: CASERGGWEQYF. The CDR3 coding sequence is TGTGCCAGCGAGCGGGGGGGCTGGGAGCAGTACTTC. Complete variable domain (other parts from reference TRBV2 and TRBJ2-7): EPEVTQTPSHQVTQMGQEVILRCVPISNHLYFYWYRQILGQKVEFLVSFYNNEISEKSEIFDDQFSVERPDGSNFTLKIRSTKLEDSAMYFCASERGGWEQYFGPGTRLTVT.

This chain uses TRBV5-4 with TRBJ2-1, with 12 bases matching TRBD2. Germline V gives CDR1 SGHNT, CDR2 YYREEE (reference sequence). This CDR3 comprises 16 residues. After removal of 2 bases from V and 7 bases from J, the junction contained 7 bases not matched to a gene. The DNA for the CDR3 is TGTGCCAGCAGCTTTTCCCGACTAGCGGGAGTAAATGAGCAGTTCTTC. Translation: CASSFSRLAGVNEQFF.

The chain employs TRBV9 and TRBJ1-2; D unclear. Germline CDR1 is SGDLS and CDR2 is YYNGEE. The V and J ends lost 3 bases and 2 bases respectively, with 11 bases between them. The CDR3 length is 14 residues. The CDR3 bases are TGTGCCAGCAGCGGGGCCACGGCCAACTATGGCTACACCTTC. This codes for CASSGATANYGYTF.

This clone was seen once. This chain links TRBV19 with TRBJ1-2; no clear D gene. The CDR3 spans 15 residues. V dropped 1 base and J dropped 6 bases, with 15 bases sitting between them. Germline CDR1 reads LNHDA; CDR2 reads SQIVND (reference sequence). CDR3 sequence reads: CASSIGGGFENGYTF. The CDR3 DNA follows: TGTGCCAGTAGTATAGGAGGCGGGTTCGAAAATGGCTACACCTTC.

The chain combines TRBV5-1 with TRBJ2-1; 14 positions match TRBD2. The germline V gene encodes CDR1 SGHRS and CDR2 YFSETQ. CDR3 length: 17 residues. The V and J ends lost 4 bases and 7 bases, in that order; junction bases with no gene match: 10. In nucleotides, the CDR3 is TGCGCCAGCAGCCCCGGGACTAGCGGGGGCCCTGGGAATGAGCAGTTCTTC. It is translated as CASSPGTSGGPGNEQFF.

This clone was seen a single time. The V gene is TRBV15, the J gene TRBJ2-2, with D tentatively TRBD1 (6 bases). The CDR3 consists of 16 residues. Looked up from germline, CDR1 is LNHNV and CDR2 is YYDKDF (reference sequence). Trimming shortened V by 0 bases and J by 1 base, and 9 bases separated the two germline ends. As DNA, the CDR3 is TGTGCCACCAGCAGAGATCAGGGGAAGAACACCGGGGAGCTGTTTTTT. Amino acids: CATSRDQGKNTGELFF.

The CDR3 sequence: CASLMQGAEKLFF. The CDR3 DNA is TGTGCCAGCCTAATGCAGGGGGCCGAAAAACTGTTTTTT. The V call is TRBV28, the J call TRBJ1-4, with 8 bases matching TRBD1. CDR3 length: 13 residues. Unmatched junction bases numbered 7, after V lost 8 bases and J lost 8 bases. Germline V gene lookup returns CDR1 MDHEN and CDR2 SYDVKM.

The chain carries TRBV27 and TRBJ1-5; 10 positions agree with TRBD1. Germline-derived CDR1 and CDR2 are MNHEY and SMNVEV (reference sequence). The CDR3 consists of 16 residues. V dropped 6 bases and J dropped 4; count of bases not matched to a gene: 9. CDR3 in amino acids: CASSTRDRGGNQPQHF. The CDR3 DNA reads TGTGCCAGCAGCACCAGGGACAGGGGTGGAAATCAGCCCCAGCATTTT.

As regards this clone: Other DNA variants within this sample encode the same CDR3. The chain joins TRBV27 to TRBJ1-2; D gene uncertain. The length of the CDR3 is 11 residues. Germline V gene lookup returns CDR1 MNHEY and CDR2 SMNVEV (reference sequence). V lost 4 bases and J lost 4, with 4 bases in between. The chain's CDR3 is CASSSGYGYTF. The CDR3 bases are TGTGCCAGCAGTTCGGGCTATGGCTACACCTTC.

As DNA, the CDR3 is TGTGCCAGCAGTGTGTCGGGACTAGCGGGAGCAGATACGCAGTATTTT. Translating it yields CASSVSGLAGADTQYF. This chain uses TRBV6-4 with TRBJ2-3, with TRBD2 matching over 14 bases. Germline-derived CDR1 and CDR2 are MRHNA and SNTAGT. J gave up 4 bases and V 4 bases, and 4 bases lay outside the gene matches. The CDR3 loop spans 16 amino acids.

This sequence joins TRBV5-1 and TRBJ2-1; 10 nucleotides match TRBD1. With V trimmed by 0 bases and J by 8 bases, 5 bases remained unmatched. The CDR3 has 15 amino acids. The germline V gene encodes CDR1 SGHRS and CDR2 YFSETQ. The CDR3 sequence: CASSLAGQGFDEQFF. The CDR3 DNA sequence: TGCGCCAGCAGCTTGGCGGGACAGGGGTTTGATGAGCAGTTCTTC.

This clone came up once. V gene TRBV28 combines with J gene TRBJ2-3, with TRBD1 as a possible D gene (6 bases). The germline V gene has CDR1 MDHEN and CDR2 SYDVKM. V was pared by 7 bases and J by 3 bases, with 14 bases between. This CDR3 has 14 residues. The CDR3 bases are TGTGCCAGCACACGGGGTAGGGGGACAGATACGCAGTATTTT. Encoded protein: CASTRGRGTDTQYF.

The chain couples TRBV4-1 to TRBJ2-1; D perhaps matches TRBD2 (6 bases). The CDR3 totals 16 residues. Per germline, CDR1 MGHRA and CDR2 YSYEKL. V was pared by 0 bases and J by 7 bases, with 16 bases between. The CDR3 DNA follows: TGCGCCAGCAGCCAAGATGGTGGCCTGGGGAGGAATGAGCAGTTCTTC. Its protein product is CASSQDGGLGRNEQFF.

This clone appeared once. The rearrangement links TRBV6-6 to TRBJ2-1, with 10 bases that match TRBD2. The ends lost 2 bases at V and 6 bases at J; junction bases unmatched: 7. Germline values: CDR1 MNHNY, CDR2 SVGAGI (reference sequence). This CDR3 contains 16 residues. The CDR3 reads CASSYGSGTSANEQFF. The CDR3 nucleotides read TGTGCCAGCAGTTACGGCTCTGGGACTAGCGCCAATGAGCAGTTCTTC.

The V gene is TRBV27, the J gene TRBJ2-7, with a possible D match to TRBD1 (5 bases). Germline loops: CDR1 MNHEY, CDR2 SMNVEV (reference sequence). V was cut by 5 bases and J by 3 bases, with 8 bases left in between. The CDR3 spans 12 residues. Here the CDR3 reads CASSEGVYEQYF. CDR3 in DNA: TGTGCCAGCAGTGAAGGGGTCTACGAGCAGTACTTC.

This chain uses TRBV9 with TRBJ2-1; no clear D gene. Per germline, CDR1 SGDLS and CDR2 YYNGEE. The CDR3 sequence is 13 residues long. V was shortened by 2 bases and J by 6 bases, with 9 bases between the two germline ends. CDR3 loop: CASSVGPLNEQFF. In DNA form, the CDR3 reads TGTGCCAGCAGCGTGGGCCCCCTCAATGAGCAGTTCTTC.

V and J are TRBV9 and TRBJ2-2, with TRBD1 identical over 7 bases. Germline V gene sequence: CDR1 SGDLS, CDR2 YYNGEE. The CDR3 spans 16 residues. Germline trimming cut 4 bases from V and 4 bases from J; bases unmatched to any gene: 10. CDR3 sequence reads: CASSLRTGMGTGELFF. The CDR3 coding sequence is TGTGCCAGCAGCCTACGGACAGGAATGGGCACCGGGGAGCTGTTTTTT.